This record covers a single TCR beta chain. As yet, its antigen is unknown. The protocol was immunoSEQ multiplex PCR, while the TCRdb copy is restricted to in-frame clones and leaves out a portion. This table has some 110,000 clones, roughly 84% appearing once. This specimen comes from a study of T cell responses to AZD1222 COVID-19 vaccine. Study-wide points: Compared with day 0, the breadth and depth of the Spike-specific TCR repertoire rose significantly after two doses of AZD1222. Nearly half of spike-specific TCRs reportedly target unmutated variant regions.

The sample was peripheral blood, taken on day 0 of AZD1222 vaccination. The clonotype was recovered from an adult in good health.

In DNA form, the CDR3 reads TGTGCCAGCAGCTTAGGCCAGGGGACATACAATGAGCAGTTCTTC. Translated, it gives CASSLGQGTYNEQFF. The rearrangement uses TRBV11-2 and TRBJ2-1; TRBD1 is a possible D gene (6 bases). V dropped 1 base and J dropped 4 bases, with 11 bases sitting between them. Germline assignment: CDR1 SGHAT and CDR2 FQNNGV. The CDR3 consists of 15 residues.